This entry lists 26 T cell receptor beta chains sequenced from one sample in a study of PD-1 blockade in classical Hodgkin lymphoma. All patients relapsed after autologous stem cell transplantation, and brentuximab vedotin exposure varied. The method was immunoSEQ multiplex PCR; TCRdb's version includes in-frame clones alone and lacks a portion of them. The sample has about 14,000 clones, about 86% seen once. The source was peripheral blood mononuclear cells (PBMCs), collected at baseline. These receptors were obtained from a human donor with classical Hodgkin lymphoma.

This sequence joins TRBV6-5 and TRBJ2-1, with a tentative D call TRBD2 (7 bases). Germline loops: CDR1 MNHEY, CDR2 SVGAGI. This CDR3 is built from 15 residues. V was cut by 6 bases and J by 0 bases, with 12 bases left in between. Written as DNA, the CDR3 is TGTGCCAGCAGACCTGCGGGGGCCTCCTACAATGAGCAGTTCTTC. Its translation: CASRPAGASYNEQFF.

This clone was found once. This chain uses TRBV28 with TRBJ2-1, with 10 bases aligning to TRBD1. Germline assignment: CDR1 MDHEN and CDR2 SYDVKM. V lost 4 bases and J lost 0; bases outside the gene matches: 3. This CDR3 is 16 amino acids long. CDR3 protein: CASSSRTGGSYNEQFF. CDR3 coding DNA: TGTGCCAGCAGTTCACGGACAGGGGGCTCCTACAATGAGCAGTTCTTC.

The chain has TRBV5-4 and TRBJ2-2, with 8 bases matching TRBD1. V lost 1 base and J lost 5; bases outside the gene matches: 13. The CDR3 is 18 amino acids. Germline CDR1 reads SGHNT; CDR2 reads YYREEE (reference sequence). CDR3 DNA: TGTGCCAGCAGCTTGAGAGTCTCAACGACAGGGGCGACCGGGGAGCTGTTTTTT. Translated, it gives CASSLRVSTTGATGELFF.

This rearrangement joins TRBV5-1 to TRBJ2-1; 11 nucleotides line up with TRBD2. Germline loops: CDR1 SGHRS, CDR2 YFSETQ. V lost 7 bases and J lost 2; bases outside the gene matches: 5. The CDR3 runs to 15 residues. The CDR3 nucleotides read TGCGCCAGCGCTAGTAGCGGGGGGGCCTACAATGAGCAGTTCTTC. Protein: CASASSGGAYNEQFF.

The rearrangement uses TRBV19 and TRBJ1-1; no definite D call. This CDR3 is 18 amino acids long. Germline V lookup: CDR1 LNHDA, CDR2 SQIVND (reference sequence). With 5 bases removed from V and 0 bases from J, the gap between germline ends came to 22 bases. The CDR3 DNA reads TGTGCCAGTAGTGATGTGGGATACGGGAAGAGGTTGAACACTGAAGCTTTCTTT. Residues: CASSDVGYGKRLNTEAFF.

The chain carries TRBV6-5 and TRBJ1-1; D call uncertain. This CDR3 contains 13 residues. Trimming took off 0 bases at V and 6 bases at J, with 8 bases between the two ends. CDR1 and CDR2 from the germline V gene are MNHEY and SVGAGI. The CDR3 nucleotides are TGTGCCAGCAGTTACTCAATAGCAGCTGAAGCTTTCTTT. This gives the protein CASSYSIAAEAFF.

This clone was seen only a few times. The chain couples TRBV15 to TRBJ1-1; no firm D call. Trimming stripped 5 bases from V and 10 bases from J, with 11 bases between. The V gene's germline CDR1 is LNHNV and CDR2 YYDKDF (reference sequence). CDR3 length equals 11 residues. The CDR3 nucleotides read TGTGCCACCAGCTCCGGGCTAGGAGCTTTCTTT. Its translation is CATSSGLGAFF.

CDR3 residues: CASSQQAGLYGNTIYF. The CDR3 DNA sequence: TGTGCCAGCAGTCAGCAGGCAGGTCTTTATGGAAACACCATATATTTT. The chain recombines TRBV2 with TRBJ1-3; no firm D call. CDR1 is SNHLY, CDR2 FYNNEI, per germline. The CDR3 covers 16 residues. Trimming pared 5 bases from V and 3 bases from J, leaving 17 bases between. The whole variable domain, remainder taken from reference TRBV2 and TRBJ1-3, is EPEVTQTPSHQVTQMGQEVILRCVPISNHLYFYWYRQILGQKVEFLVSFYNNEISEKSEIFDDQFSVERPDGSNFTLKIRSTKLEDSAMYFCASSQQAGLYGNTIYFGEGSWLTVV.

V and J are TRBV5-1 and TRBJ1-1; 8 nucleotides align to TRBD1. Germline CDR1 and CDR2: SGHRS and YFSETQ. Trimming took 0 bases from V and 8 from J; bases not matched to a gene: 6. This CDR3 spans 14 amino acids. Written as DNA, the CDR3 is TGCGCCAGCAGCTTGGGGGACAGGCACAGGGAAGCTTTCTTT. Translated: CASSLGDRHREAFF.

The chain uses TRBV28 and TRBJ2-1; the match to TRBD1 covers 9 bases. V trimming: 2 bases; J trimming: 8 bases; junction bases outside the gene matches: 7. The CDR3 sequence is 15 residues long. The germline gives CDR1 MDHEN, CDR2 SYDVKM. The CDR3 loop reads CASSLTTGGWDEQFF. For the CDR3, the DNA is TGTGCCAGCAGTTTAACGACAGGGGGTTGGGATGAGCAGTTCTTC.

The CDR3 loop reads CASSYKTAGNTIYF. The CDR3 bases are TGTGCCAGCAGTTACAAAACTGCAGGAAACACCATATATTTT. The chain uses TRBV6-6 and TRBJ1-3; D is unresolved. The CDR3 has 14 amino acids. Germline V gives CDR1 MNHNY, CDR2 SVGAGI (reference sequence). Trimming left V 2 bases short and J 4 bases short, with 9 bases between.

The genes are TRBV4-3 and TRBJ1-5; D not resolved. With 0 bases removed from V and 5 bases from J, the gap between germline ends came to 14 bases. Germline V gives CDR1 LGHNA, CDR2 YSLEER. The CDR3 extends over 16 amino acids. CDR3 amino acids: CASSQDYRQDYQPQHF. The CDR3 bases are TGCGCCAGCAGCCAAGATTATAGGCAAGACTATCAGCCCCAGCATTTT.

The rearrangement links TRBV4-1 to TRBJ2-7; 15 nucleotides match TRBD2. With 4 bases clipped from V and 1 base from J, the junction kept 2 bases outside the gene matches. This CDR3 contains 16 residues. Germline V gene sequence: CDR1 MGHRA, CDR2 YSYEKL. The CDR3 DNA reads as TGCGCCAGCAGCCGAGGACTAGCGGGGGGGTCCTACGAGCAGTACTTC. This codes for CASSRGLAGGSYEQYF.

The chain recombines TRBV27 with TRBJ2-7; D gene uncertain. Germline loops: CDR1 MNHEY, CDR2 SMNVEV (reference sequence). The V end was cut by 5 bases, the J end by 3 bases, with 20 bases between. The CDR3 length is 16 residues. CDR3 bases: TGTGCCAGCAGTCCAATTTTGATTAGGGCGGACTACGAGCAGTACTTC. Residues: CASSPILIRADYEQYF.

The chain links TRBV5-6 to TRBJ2-1; D uncertain. CDR1 and CDR2 (germline): SGHDT, YYEEEE. V gave up 0 bases and J gave up 9 bases, with 4 bases separating them. The CDR3 covers 11 residues. The CDR3 region is CASSLAVEQFF. CDR3 DNA sequence: TGTGCCAGCAGCTTGGCAGTTGAGCAGTTCTTC. Filled out from reference TRBV5-6 and TRBJ2-1, the complete variable domain reads DAGVTQSPTHLIKTRGQQVTLRCSPKSGHDTVSWYQQALGQGPQFIFQYYEEEERQRGNFPDRFSGHQFPNYSSELNVNALLLGDSALYLCASSLAVEQFFGPGTRLTVL.

V usage is TRBV7-2 and J usage is TRBJ2-3, with TRBD2 as a possible D gene (7 bases). V lost 1 base and J lost 2, with 13 bases in between. The length of the CDR3 is 16 residues. Germline CDR1 SGHTA, CDR2 FQGNSA. The CDR3 here is CASSLVAGANTDTQYF. The CDR3 coding sequence is TGTGCCAGCAGCTTAGTGGCGGGGGCTAACACAGATACGCAGTATTTT.

The chain joins TRBV29-1 to TRBJ2-2; tentatively, D is TRBD1 (5 bases). CDR3 length: 13 residues. Trimming removed 8 bases at V and 5 bases at J, with 15 bases between. CDR1 and CDR2 from the germline V gene are SQVTM and ANQGSEA. The DNA for the CDR3 is TGCAGCTTCCGGGCCAAGGGGACCGGGGAGCTGTTTTTT. Amino acid sequence: CSFRAKGTGELFF.

J is TRBJ1-5 and V is TRBV5-8; D remains unclear. V lost 2 bases and J lost 0, with 18 bases in between. CDR1 SGHTS and CDR2 YDEGEE come from the germline V gene. The CDR3 loop spans 18 amino acids. CDR3 bases: TGTGCCAGCAGCTTTGATTTTGGAGGAGGATATAGCAATCAGCCCCAGCATTTT. Residues: CASSFDFGGGYSNQPQHF.

The rearrangement links TRBV28 to TRBJ1-5, with a tentative D call TRBD1 (6 bases). V dropped 3 bases and J dropped 4 bases, with 10 bases sitting between them. The CDR3 is 14 residues long. Germline CDR1 and CDR2: MDHEN and SYDVKM. In DNA form, the CDR3 reads TGTGCCAGCAGTTTTGGGGGGGCTAATCAGCCCCAGCATTTT. Translation gives CASSFGGANQPQHF.

The chain combines TRBV14 with TRBJ1-2, with D possibly TRBD1 on 6 matching bases. V was cut by 1 base and J by 4 bases, with 13 bases left in between. Germline CDR1 is SGHDN and CDR2 is FVKESK. The CDR3 consists of 15 residues. The CDR3 reads CASSQAGGLGYGYTF. The CDR3, as DNA: TGTGCCAGCAGCCAAGCCGGGGGGCTAGGCTATGGCTACACCTTC.

The V and J genes are TRBV5-1 and TRBJ2-1, with 7 bases identical to TRBD1. Germline CDR1 and CDR2: SGHRS and YFSETQ. The junction had 8 bases not matched to a gene; V was cut back by 1 base and J by 4 bases. The CDR3 is 16 amino acids. CDR3 bases: TGCGCCAGCAGCTTGAGGACAGGTTCCTTTTACAATGAGCAGTTCTTC. Translated: CASSLRTGSFYNEQFF.

The chain joins TRBV7-2 to TRBJ2-1; 10 positions match TRBD1. Germline V gene sequence: CDR1 SGHTA, CDR2 FQGNSA. Trimming took 1 base from V and 9 from J; bases not matched to a gene: 9. This CDR3 has 16 amino acids. The CDR3 bases are TGTGCCAGCAGCTTAGGGGCCCGGGACAGGGGTACTGAGCAGTTCTTC. This translates into CASSLGARDRGTEQFF.

This chain connects TRBV19 to TRBJ1-5; D remains unclear. Germline loops: CDR1 LNHDA, CDR2 SQIVND (reference sequence). V dropped 2 bases and J dropped 0 bases, with 14 bases sitting between them. This CDR3 is 17 amino acids long. This chain's CDR3 is CASSISGGEVSNQPQHF. CDR3 DNA sequence: TGTGCCAGTAGTATAAGCGGTGGGGAGGTTAGCAATCAGCCCCAGCATTTT.

This clone has more than one count but fewer than ten. The chain carries TRBV4-3 and TRBJ2-7, with 13 bases lining up with TRBD2. The V and J ends lost 1 base and 7 bases, in that order; junction bases with no gene match: 4. The CDR3 totals 15 residues. CDR1 and CDR2 (germline): LGHNA, YSLEER. This CDR3 is CASSQGTSGSEEQYF. CDR3 nucleotide sequence: TGCGCCAGCAGCCAAGGGACTAGCGGGAGCGAGGAGCAGTACTTC.

This clone has just one count. The V gene is TRBV6-1, the J gene TRBJ1-5; D unclear. The length of the CDR3 is 15 residues. With 6 bases removed from V and 3 bases from J, the gap between germline ends came to 15 bases. Germline V lookup: CDR1 MNHNS, CDR2 SASEGT. The CDR3, as DNA: TGTGCCAGCAGCCCCCCGGGGAGTCCCAATCAGCCCCAGCATTTT. It translates to CASSPPGSPNQPQHF.

The chain links TRBV7-9 to TRBJ1-6; unclear D gene. The CDR3 spans 15 residues. The germline V and J ends were trimmed by 1 base and 0 bases, with 4 bases remaining between them. From germline, CDR1 is SEHNR and CDR2 FQNEAQ (reference sequence). The chain's CDR3 is CASSLGSSYNSPLHF. The CDR3 coding sequence is TGTGCCAGCAGCTTAGGGAGCTCCTATAATTCACCCCTCCACTTT. Combining the CDR3 with reference TRBV7-9 and TRBJ1-6 gives the whole variable domain DTGVSQNPRHKITKRGQNVTFRCDPISEHNRLYWYRQTLGQGPEFLTYFQNEAQLEKSRLLSDRFSAERPKGSFSTLEIQRTEQGDSAMYLCASSLGSSYNSPLHFGNGTRLTVT.